The rows below give T cell receptor beta chains drawn from one sample of a study of blood T cell repertoires in COVID-19. Profiling relied on immunoSEQ multiplex PCR, and the TCRdb table lists in-frame clones only, not all of them. In the table there are some 300,000 clones, 75% to 90% of which are singletons. Sequencing was done on a sample of PBMCs or T cells enriched from blood (not recorded which). These TCRs come from a woman in her 40s who had recovered from COVID-19. CDR3s include the opening cysteine and the closing phenylalanine or tryptophan. Each record gives: J gene, V gene, CDR3 length, D gene, clone size, CDR3 protein, CDR3 DNA. D genes are given only for firm matches. For some rows the clone size is stated as once, few or many, or as a class when expanded; others skip it.

j_call: TRBJ2-2
v_call: TRBV3-1/TRBV3-2
cdr3_length: 15
d_call: .
clone_size: .
cdr3_aa: CASSQVAYNTGELFF
cdr3_nt: TGTGCCAGCAGCCAAGTTGCCTACAACACCGGGGAGCTGTTTTTT

j_call: TRBJ1-1
v_call: TRBV18
cdr3_length: 15
d_call: .
clone_size: .
cdr3_aa: CASSPRALANTEAFF
cdr3_nt: TGTGCCAGCTCACCCAGGGCACTGGCGAACACTGAAGCTTTCTTT

j_call: TRBJ1-2
v_call: TRBV7-2
cdr3_length: 14
d_call: TRBD1
clone_size: .
cdr3_aa: CASSSGQGNYGYTF
cdr3_nt: TGTGCCAGCAGCTCGGGACAGGGGAACTATGGCTACACCTTC

j_call: TRBJ1-4
v_call: TRBV7-6
cdr3_length: 16
d_call: TRBD1
clone_size: .
cdr3_aa: CASSLGGGTGHEKLFF
cdr3_nt: TGTGCCAGCAGCTTAGGGGGCGGGACAGGGCATGAAAAACTGTTTTTT

j_call: TRBJ2-2
v_call: TRBV5-1
cdr3_length: 16
d_call: TRBD2
clone_size: .
cdr3_aa: CASSLELAGNTGELFF
cdr3_nt: TGCGCCAGCAGCTTGGAACTAGCGGGAAACACCGGGGAGCTGTTTTTT

j_call: TRBJ2-2
v_call: TRBV29-1
cdr3_length: 12
d_call: .
clone_size: .
cdr3_aa: CSGGRSTGELFF
cdr3_nt: TGCAGCGGGGGGCGAAGCACCGGGGAGCTGTTTTTT

j_call: TRBJ1-6
v_call: TRBV4-3
cdr3_length: 14
d_call: .
clone_size: .
cdr3_aa: CASSRDSLNSPLHF
cdr3_nt: TGCGCCAGCAGTCGTGACAGTCTTAATTCACCCCTCCACTTT

j_call: TRBJ1-3
v_call: TRBV4-1
cdr3_length: 19
d_call: .
clone_size: .
cdr3_aa: CASSHGGLRGAASGNTIYF
cdr3_nt: TGCGCCAGCAGCCATGGCGGGCTAAGAGGCGCAGCCTCTGGAAACACCATATATTTT

j_call: TRBJ1-4
v_call: TRBV4-2
cdr3_length: 16
d_call: .
clone_size: .
cdr3_aa: CASSQGGLVRDEKLFF
cdr3_nt: TGTGCCAGCAGCCAGGGAGGACTCGTGCGGGATGAAAAACTGTTTTTT

j_call: TRBJ1-2
v_call: TRBV3-1/TRBV3-2
cdr3_length: 16
d_call: TRBD1
clone_size: few
cdr3_aa: CAGVAETGVHRGGYTF
cdr3_nt: TGTGCCGGAGTAGCTGAGACAGGGGTTCACCGGGGAGGCTACACCTTC

j_call: TRBJ2-7
v_call: TRBV28
cdr3_length: 18
d_call: TRBD2
clone_size: .
cdr3_aa: CASRPLGGTSGPLGEQYF
cdr3_nt: TGTGCCAGCAGACCCCTAGGTGGGACTAGCGGCCCCCTGGGCGAGCAGTACTTC

j_call: TRBJ2-7
v_call: TRBV4-3
cdr3_length: 13
d_call: .
clone_size: .
cdr3_aa: CASSPSRDYEQYF
cdr3_nt: TGCGCCAGCAGCCCTAGCAGAGACTACGAGCAGTACTTC

j_call: TRBJ1-2
v_call: TRBV30
cdr3_length: 14
d_call: TRBD1
clone_size: few
cdr3_aa: CAWRGQGRTYGYTF
cdr3_nt: TGTGCCTGGAGGGGACAGGGGCGCACCTATGGCTACACCTTC

j_call: TRBJ2-3
v_call: TRBV7-8
cdr3_length: 15
d_call: .
clone_size: once
cdr3_aa: CASSFTRASTDTQYF
cdr3_nt: TGTGCCAGCAGCTTTACTAGGGCTAGCACAGATACGCAGTATTTT

j_call: TRBJ1-1
v_call: TRBV23-1
cdr3_length: 17
d_call: .
clone_size: .
cdr3_aa: CASSQSLGGLMNTEAFF
cdr3_nt: TGCGCCAGCAGTCAATCTTTAGGAGGCCTCATGAACACTGAAGCTTTCTTT

j_call: TRBJ2-7
v_call: TRBV7-8
cdr3_length: 15
d_call: TRBD2
clone_size: .
cdr3_aa: CASSQRGGGNYEQYF
cdr3_nt: TGTGCCAGCAGCCAACGTGGGGGGGGAAACTACGAGCAGTACTTC

j_call: TRBJ1-2
v_call: TRBV5-4
cdr3_length: 13
d_call: .
clone_size: .
cdr3_aa: CASSLDQGRGYTF
cdr3_nt: TGTGCCAGCAGCTTGGACCAGGGTCGAGGCTACACCTTC

j_call: TRBJ2-7
v_call: TRBV6-2/TRBV6-3
cdr3_length: 16
d_call: .
clone_size: .
cdr3_aa: CASSYQFTGSSYEQYF
cdr3_nt: TGTGCCAGCAGTTACCAATTTACAGGGAGCTCCTACGAGCAGTACTTC

j_call: TRBJ2-5
v_call: TRBV9
cdr3_length: 16
d_call: TRBD2
clone_size: .
cdr3_aa: CASSVAASGAQETQYF
cdr3_nt: TGTGCCAGCAGCGTAGCGGCTAGCGGGGCGCAAGAGACCCAGTACTTC

j_call: TRBJ2-7
v_call: TRBV28
cdr3_length: 14
d_call: .
clone_size: .
cdr3_aa: CASSFLQGEGAQYF
cdr3_nt: TGTGCCAGCAGTTTCCTACAGGGGGAGGGGGCGCAGTACTTC

j_call: TRBJ2-5
v_call: TRBV19
cdr3_length: 16
d_call: TRBD2
clone_size: .
cdr3_aa: CASSRSGLAGVETQYF
cdr3_nt: TGTGCCAGTAGTCGATCGGGACTAGCGGGAGTGGAGACCCAGTACTTC

j_call: TRBJ2-7
v_call: TRBV12-3/TRBV12-4
cdr3_length: 12
d_call: .
clone_size: .
cdr3_aa: CASSFGTLEQYF
cdr3_nt: TGTGCCAGCAGTTTTGGGACTTTAGAGCAGTACTTC

j_call: TRBJ1-5
v_call: TRBV7-2
cdr3_length: 17
d_call: TRBD1
clone_size: .
cdr3_aa: CASSLVVSGGRNQPQHF
cdr3_nt: TGTGCCAGCAGCTTAGTTGTCTCAGGGGGCCGCAATCAGCCCCAGCATTTT

j_call: TRBJ2-5
v_call: TRBV27
cdr3_length: 15
d_call: TRBD1
clone_size: .
cdr3_aa: CASSQTWGQQETQYF
cdr3_nt: TGTGCCAGCAGCCAAACGTGGGGACAGCAAGAGACCCAGTACTTC

j_call: TRBJ1-4
v_call: TRBV4-3
cdr3_length: 14
d_call: TRBD1
clone_size: .
cdr3_aa: CASSQTGAREKLFF
cdr3_nt: TGCGCCAGCAGCCAAACAGGGGCTCGGGAAAAACTGTTTTTT

j_call: TRBJ2-7
v_call: TRBV11-3
cdr3_length: 14
d_call: .
clone_size: .
cdr3_aa: CASSQESGPYEQYF
cdr3_nt: TGTGCCAGCAGCCAAGAGTCTGGGCCCTACGAGCAGTACTTC

j_call: TRBJ2-1
v_call: TRBV29-1
cdr3_length: 17
d_call: TRBD2
clone_size: .
cdr3_aa: CSVDGTSGQSSYNEQFF
cdr3_nt: TGCAGCGTTGACGGGACTAGCGGACAGAGCTCCTACAATGAGCAGTTCTTC

j_call: TRBJ2-7
v_call: TRBV3-1/TRBV3-2
cdr3_length: 15
d_call: .
clone_size: .
cdr3_aa: CASSQVGASVYEQYF
cdr3_nt: TGTGCCAGCAGCCAAGTCGGGGCTAGCGTCTACGAGCAGTACTTC

j_call: TRBJ1-2
v_call: TRBV30
cdr3_length: 11
d_call: TRBD1
clone_size: .
cdr3_aa: CAWSAGGGYTF
cdr3_nt: TGTGCCTGGAGTGCAGGGGGTGGCTACACCTTC

j_call: TRBJ2-2
v_call: TRBV27
cdr3_length: 16
d_call: TRBD2
clone_size: .
cdr3_aa: CASSLRAGVNTGELFF
cdr3_nt: TGTGCCAGCAGTTTAAGGGCGGGAGTGAACACCGGGGAGCTGTTTTTT

j_call: TRBJ2-5
v_call: TRBV19
cdr3_length: 14
d_call: .
clone_size: .
cdr3_aa: CASSIFLAQETQYF
cdr3_nt: TGTGCCAGTAGTATCTTTCTAGCCCAAGAGACCCAGTACTTC

j_call: TRBJ1-1
v_call: TRBV5-1
cdr3_length: 14
d_call: TRBD1
clone_size: .
cdr3_aa: CASSGQGDNTEAFF
cdr3_nt: TGCGCCAGCAGCGGACAGGGAGATAACACTGAAGCTTTCTTT

j_call: TRBJ2-3
v_call: TRBV2
cdr3_length: 15
d_call: TRBD1
clone_size: .
cdr3_aa: CASSPDRRLTDTQYF
cdr3_nt: TGTGCCAGCAGCCCGGACAGGCGGCTCACAGATACGCAGTATTTT

j_call: TRBJ1-2
v_call: TRBV19
cdr3_length: 14
d_call: .
clone_size: .
cdr3_aa: CASSSGGINYGYTF
cdr3_nt: TGTGCCAGTAGCTCGGGGGGGATCAACTATGGCTACACCTTC

j_call: TRBJ1-4
v_call: TRBV29-1
cdr3_length: 17
d_call: TRBD1
clone_size: .
cdr3_aa: CSVEEWTGGRLNEKLFF
cdr3_nt: TGCAGCGTTGAAGAGTGGACAGGGGGACGGTTAAATGAAAAACTGTTTTTT

j_call: TRBJ2-7
v_call: TRBV7-6
cdr3_length: 16
d_call: TRBD2
clone_size: .
cdr3_aa: CASSRIPSGGRGEQYF
cdr3_nt: TGTGCCAGCAGCCGTATCCCTAGCGGGGGGCGGGGCGAGCAGTACTTC

j_call: TRBJ2-2
v_call: TRBV5-1
cdr3_length: 14
d_call: .
clone_size: .
cdr3_aa: CASSLGIIRGELFF
cdr3_nt: TGCGCCAGCAGCTTGGGGATTATCAGGGGGGAGCTGTTTTTT

j_call: TRBJ1-3
v_call: TRBV10-3
cdr3_length: 15
d_call: .
clone_size: .
cdr3_aa: CAITGDLRSGNTIYF
cdr3_nt: TGTGCCATCACCGGAGACCTCCGCTCTGGAAACACCATATATTTT

j_call: TRBJ2-7
v_call: TRBV16
cdr3_length: 12
d_call: .
clone_size: .
cdr3_aa: CASSQSRYEQYF
cdr3_nt: TGTGCCAGCAGCCAATCGAGGTACGAGCAGTACTTC

j_call: TRBJ1-1
v_call: TRBV9
cdr3_length: 13
d_call: .
clone_size: .
cdr3_aa: CASSAEGGGRAFF
cdr3_nt: TGTGCCAGCAGCGCCGAGGGTGGGGGCCGAGCTTTCTTT

j_call: TRBJ2-5
v_call: TRBV30
cdr3_length: 15
d_call: .
clone_size: .
cdr3_aa: CAWTKQASSGETQYF
cdr3_nt: TGTGCCTGGACCAAACAGGCCTCCAGTGGGGAGACCCAGTACTTC